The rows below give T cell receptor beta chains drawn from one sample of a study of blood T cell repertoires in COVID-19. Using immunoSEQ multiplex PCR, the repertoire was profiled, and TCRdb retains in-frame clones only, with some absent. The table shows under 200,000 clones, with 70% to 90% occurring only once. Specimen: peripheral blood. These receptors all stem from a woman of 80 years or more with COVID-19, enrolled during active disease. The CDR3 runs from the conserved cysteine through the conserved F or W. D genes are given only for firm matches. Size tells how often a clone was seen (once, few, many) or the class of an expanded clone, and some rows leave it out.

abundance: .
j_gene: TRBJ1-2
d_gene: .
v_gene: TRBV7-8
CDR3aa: CASSLKANPTGAYGYTF
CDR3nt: TGTGCCAGCAGCTTGAAAGCTAATCCGACAGGTGCCTATGGCTACACCTTC

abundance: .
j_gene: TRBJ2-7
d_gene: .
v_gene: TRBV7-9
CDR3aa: CASSRGVGASEQYF
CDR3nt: TGTGCCAGCAGCCGAGGAGTAGGGGCGAGCGAGCAGTACTTC

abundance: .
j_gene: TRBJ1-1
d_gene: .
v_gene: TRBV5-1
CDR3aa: CASSSSLNTEAFF
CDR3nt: TGCGCCAGCAGCTCCTCTTTGAACACTGAAGCTTTCTTT

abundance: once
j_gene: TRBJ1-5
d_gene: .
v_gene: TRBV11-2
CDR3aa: CASSPEIDQPQHF
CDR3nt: TGTGCCAGCAGCCCTGAGATAGATCAGCCCCAGCATTTT

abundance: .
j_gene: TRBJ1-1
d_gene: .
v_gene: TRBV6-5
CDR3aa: CASSYSIATTNTEAFF
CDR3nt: TGTGCCAGCAGTTACTCGATCGCGACAACGAACACTGAAGCTTTCTTT

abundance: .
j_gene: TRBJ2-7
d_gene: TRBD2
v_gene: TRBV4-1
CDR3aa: CASSHTGTSSYEQYF
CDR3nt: TGCGCCAGCAGCCATACCGGGACTAGCAGCTACGAGCAGTACTTC

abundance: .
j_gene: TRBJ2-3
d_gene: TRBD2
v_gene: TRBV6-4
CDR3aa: CASSEDGRASDTQYF
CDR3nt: TGTGCCAGCAGTGAGGACGGGAGGGCCTCAGATACGCAGTATTTT

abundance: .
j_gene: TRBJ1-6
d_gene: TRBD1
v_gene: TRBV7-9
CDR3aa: CASSPLGDRASPLHF
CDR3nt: TGTGCCAGCAGCCCACTAGGGGACAGGGCCTCACCCCTCCACTTT

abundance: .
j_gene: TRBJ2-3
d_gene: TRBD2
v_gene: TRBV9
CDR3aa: CASSATSGRADTQYF
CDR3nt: TGTGCCAGCAGCGCGACCAGCGGGAGGGCCGATACGCAGTATTTT

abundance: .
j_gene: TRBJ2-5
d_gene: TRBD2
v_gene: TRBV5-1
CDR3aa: CASSPGLAGGRQETQYF
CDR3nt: TGCGCCAGCAGCCCCGGACTAGCGGGAGGGCGCCAAGAGACCCAGTACTTC

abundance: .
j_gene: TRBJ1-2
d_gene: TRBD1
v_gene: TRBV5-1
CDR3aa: CASSSGQGARGYTF
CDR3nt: TGCGCCAGCAGCTCGGGACAGGGGGCTAGGGGCTACACCTTC

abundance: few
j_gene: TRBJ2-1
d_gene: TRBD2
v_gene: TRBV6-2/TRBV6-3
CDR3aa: CASSYSASGSNEQFF
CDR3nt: TGTGCCAGCAGTTATTCGGCTAGCGGGAGCAATGAGCAGTTCTTC

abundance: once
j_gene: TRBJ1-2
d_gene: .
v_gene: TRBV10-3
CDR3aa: CAISDRPGYTF
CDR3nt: TGTGCCATCAGTGACCGTCCTGGCTACACCTTC

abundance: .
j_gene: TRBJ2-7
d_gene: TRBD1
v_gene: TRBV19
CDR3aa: CASRRTGAEEQYF
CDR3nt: TGTGCCAGTAGGAGGACAGGGGCGGAAGAGCAGTACTTC

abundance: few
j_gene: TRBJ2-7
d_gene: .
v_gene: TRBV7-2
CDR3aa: CASSLVADLEQYF
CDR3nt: TGTGCCAGCAGCTTAGTCGCGGATTTGGAGCAGTACTTC

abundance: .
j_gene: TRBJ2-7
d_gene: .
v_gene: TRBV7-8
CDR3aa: CASSLGVRGINYEQYF
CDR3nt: TGTGCCAGCAGCTTAGGGGTCAGGGGTATTAACTACGAGCAGTACTTC

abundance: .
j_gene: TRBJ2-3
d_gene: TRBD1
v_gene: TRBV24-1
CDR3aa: CATSDPGTGSTDTQYF
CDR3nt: TGTGCCACCAGTGACCCCGGGACAGGGTCCACAGATACGCAGTATTTT

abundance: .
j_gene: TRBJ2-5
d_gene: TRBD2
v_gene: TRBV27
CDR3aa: CASSLTGGSKETQYF
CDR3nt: TGTGCCAGCAGTTTAACGGGAGGCAGCAAAGAGACCCAGTACTTC

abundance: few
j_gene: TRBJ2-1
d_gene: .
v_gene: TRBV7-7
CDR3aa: CASSPPGGYEQFF
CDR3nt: TGTGCCAGCAGTCCCCCGGGGGGCTATGAGCAGTTCTTC

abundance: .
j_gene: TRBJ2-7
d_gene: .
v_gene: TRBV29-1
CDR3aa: CSVTDGAKEQYF
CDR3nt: TGCAGCGTCACGGATGGGGCCAAGGAGCAGTACTTC

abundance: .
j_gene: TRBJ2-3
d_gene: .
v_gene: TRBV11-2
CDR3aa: CASSAGTYTDTQYF
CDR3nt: TGTGCCAGCAGCGCCGGGACATACACAGATACGCAGTATTTT

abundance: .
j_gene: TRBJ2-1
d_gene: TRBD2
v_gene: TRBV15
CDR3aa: CATSRGGLAGYNEQFF
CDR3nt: TGTGCCACCAGCAGAGGAGGACTAGCGGGTTACAATGAGCAGTTCTTC

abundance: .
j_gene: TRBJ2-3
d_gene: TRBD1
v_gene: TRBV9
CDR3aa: CASSVQGADTQYF
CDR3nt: TGTGCCAGCAGCGTCCAGGGGGCAGATACGCAGTATTTT

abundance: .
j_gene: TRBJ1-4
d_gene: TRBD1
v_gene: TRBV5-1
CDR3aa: CASSLAPGTGGNEKLFF
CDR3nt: TGCGCCAGCAGCTTGGCCCCCGGGACAGGGGGAAATGAAAAACTGTTTTTT

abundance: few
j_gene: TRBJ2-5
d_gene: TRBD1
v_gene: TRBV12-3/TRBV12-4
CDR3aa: CASTRTGQGTQYF
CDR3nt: TGTGCCAGCACTAGGACAGGGCAGGGGACCCAGTACTTC

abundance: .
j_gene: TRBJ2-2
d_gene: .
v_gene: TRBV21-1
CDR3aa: CASSKKRDQGGNTGELFF
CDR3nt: TGTGCCAGCAGCAAAAAAAGGGACCAGGGAGGGAACACCGGGGAGCTGTTTTTT

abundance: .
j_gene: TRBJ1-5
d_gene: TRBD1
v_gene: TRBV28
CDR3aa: CASRGQGEGDQPQHF
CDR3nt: TGTGCCAGCAGGGGGCAGGGGGAAGGCGATCAGCCCCAGCATTTT

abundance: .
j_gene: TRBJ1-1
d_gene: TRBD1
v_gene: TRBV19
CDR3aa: CASIRGTGGLAFF
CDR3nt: TGTGCCAGTATCCGGGGGACAGGGGGCCTCGCTTTCTTT

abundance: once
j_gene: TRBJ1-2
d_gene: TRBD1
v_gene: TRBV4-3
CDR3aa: CASSLDGQGTYGYTF
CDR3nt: TGCGCCAGCAGTTTGGACGGACAGGGGACCTATGGCTACACCTTC

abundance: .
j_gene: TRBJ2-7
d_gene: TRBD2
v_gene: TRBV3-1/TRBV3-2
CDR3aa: CASSRVGSGTEQYF
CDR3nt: TGTGCCAGCAGCCGAGTGGGTAGCGGGACCGAGCAGTACTTC

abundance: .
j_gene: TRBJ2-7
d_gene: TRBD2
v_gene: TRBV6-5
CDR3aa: CASSPWTSGRNEQYF
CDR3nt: TGTGCCAGCAGTCCTTGGACTAGCGGGAGAAACGAGCAGTACTTC

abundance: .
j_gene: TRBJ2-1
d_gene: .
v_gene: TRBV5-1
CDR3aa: CASSLERLLNEQFF
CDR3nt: TGCGCCAGCAGCTTGGAGCGGTTACTGAATGAGCAGTTCTTC

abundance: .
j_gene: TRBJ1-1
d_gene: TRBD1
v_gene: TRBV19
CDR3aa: CASLGQGSWTEAFF
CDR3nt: TGTGCCAGTCTTGGACAGGGGAGTTGGACTGAAGCTTTCTTT

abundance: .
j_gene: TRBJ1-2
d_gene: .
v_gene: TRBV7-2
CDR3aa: CASRTTGTRGNGYTF
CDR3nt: TGTGCCAGCAGGACAACAGGGACACGTGGTAATGGCTACACCTTC

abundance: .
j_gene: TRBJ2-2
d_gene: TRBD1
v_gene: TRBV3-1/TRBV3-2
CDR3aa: CASSQERHRGNTGELFF
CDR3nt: TGTGCCAGCAGCCAAGAACGTCACAGGGGCAACACCGGGGAGCTGTTTTTT

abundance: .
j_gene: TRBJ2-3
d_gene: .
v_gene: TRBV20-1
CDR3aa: CSASTSGTDTQYF
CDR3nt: TGCAGTGCTAGTACCAGCGGGACAGATACGCAGTATTTT

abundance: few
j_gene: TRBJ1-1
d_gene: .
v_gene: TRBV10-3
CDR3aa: CAISALGGGNTEAFF
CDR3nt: TGTGCCATCAGTGCACTAGGGGGGGGTAACACTGAAGCTTTCTTT

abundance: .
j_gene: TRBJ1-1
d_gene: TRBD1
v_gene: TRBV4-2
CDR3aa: CASSRNTGGGNTEAFF
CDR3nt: TGTGCCAGCAGCCGCAACACAGGGGGGGGGAACACTGAAGCTTTCTTT

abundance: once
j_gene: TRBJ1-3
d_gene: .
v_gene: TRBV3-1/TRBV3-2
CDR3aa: CASSQVTGRSGNTIYF
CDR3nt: TGTGCCAGCAGCCAAGTCACAGGACGCTCTGGAAACACCATATATTTT

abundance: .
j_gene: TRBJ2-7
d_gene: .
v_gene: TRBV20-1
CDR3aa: CSASGFRNEQYF
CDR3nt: TGCAGTGCTAGTGGGTTTAGAAACGAGCAGTACTTC

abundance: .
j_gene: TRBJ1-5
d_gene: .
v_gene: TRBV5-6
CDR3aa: CASSTGHQQPQHF
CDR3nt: TGTGCCAGCAGCACGGGACACCAACAGCCCCAGCATTTT

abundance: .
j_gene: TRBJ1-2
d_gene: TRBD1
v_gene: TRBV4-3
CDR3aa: CASSQAYRGSDYGYTF
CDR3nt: TGCGCCAGCAGCCAAGCATACAGGGGGTCGGATTATGGCTACACCTTC

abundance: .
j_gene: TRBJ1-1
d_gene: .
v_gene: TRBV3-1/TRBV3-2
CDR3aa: CASSQVSVAEAFF
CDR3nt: TGTGCCAGCAGCCAAGTCTCGGTTGCTGAAGCTTTCTTT

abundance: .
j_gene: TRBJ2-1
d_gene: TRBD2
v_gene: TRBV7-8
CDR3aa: CASSLSGDEQFF
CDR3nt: TGTGCCAGCAGCCTTAGCGGGGACGAGCAGTTCTTC

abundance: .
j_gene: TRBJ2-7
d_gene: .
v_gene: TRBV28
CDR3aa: CASSLLRGEQYF
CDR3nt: TGTGCCAGCAGTCTACTCCGAGGGGAGCAGTACTTC

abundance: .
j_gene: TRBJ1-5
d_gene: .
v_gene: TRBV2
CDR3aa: CATKQEPGLNQPQHF
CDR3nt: TGTGCCACCAAACAGGAGCCAGGATTAAATCAGCCCCAGCATTTT

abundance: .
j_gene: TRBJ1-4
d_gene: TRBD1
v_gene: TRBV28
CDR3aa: CASSLQQGRRNEKLFF
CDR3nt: TGTGCCAGCAGTCTTCAACAGGGGAGGCGAAATGAAAAACTGTTTTTT

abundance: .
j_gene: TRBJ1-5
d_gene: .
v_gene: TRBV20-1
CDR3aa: CSASVSGRPHQPQHF
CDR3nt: TGCAGTGCTAGTGTCTCTGGCAGGCCCCATCAGCCCCAGCATTTT

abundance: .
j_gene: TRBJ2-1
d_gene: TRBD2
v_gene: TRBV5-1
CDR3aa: CASSGSGMSSYNEQFF
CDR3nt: TGCGCCAGCAGCGGAAGCGGGATGAGCTCCTACAATGAGCAGTTCTTC

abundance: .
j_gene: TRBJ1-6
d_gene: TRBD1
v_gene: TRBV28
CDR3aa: CASSFGRGRNNSPLHF
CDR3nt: TGTGCCAGCAGTTTTGGTAGGGGGCGGAATAATTCACCCCTCCACTTT

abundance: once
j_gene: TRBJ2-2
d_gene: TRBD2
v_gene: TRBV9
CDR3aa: CASSVSGSGGTGELFF
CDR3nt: TGTGCCAGCAGCGTTAGCGGGAGCGGGGGCACCGGGGAGCTGTTTTTT

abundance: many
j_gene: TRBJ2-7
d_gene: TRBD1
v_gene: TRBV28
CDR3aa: CASSHGQGKVNEQYF
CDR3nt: TGTGCCAGCAGCCACGGACAGGGTAAAGTGAACGAGCAGTACTTC

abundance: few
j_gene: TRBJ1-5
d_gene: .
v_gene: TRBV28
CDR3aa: CASINQRRNQPQHF
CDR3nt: TGTGCCAGCATTAACCAGAGGCGCAATCAGCCCCAGCATTTT

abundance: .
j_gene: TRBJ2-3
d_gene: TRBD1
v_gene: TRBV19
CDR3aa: CASSISFRDRASTDTQYF
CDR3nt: TGTGCCAGTAGTATTTCGTTCCGGGACAGGGCTAGCACAGATACGCAGTATTTT

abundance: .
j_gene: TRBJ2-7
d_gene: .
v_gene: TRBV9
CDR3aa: CASSVVGCGSSHEQYF
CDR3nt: TGTGCCAGCAGCGTAGTTGGTTGTGGGAGCTCCCACGAGCAGTACTTC

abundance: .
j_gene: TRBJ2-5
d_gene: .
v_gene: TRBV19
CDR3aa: CASSPRGFQETQYF
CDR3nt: TGTGCCAGTAGTCCCCGCGGATTTCAAGAGACCCAGTACTTC